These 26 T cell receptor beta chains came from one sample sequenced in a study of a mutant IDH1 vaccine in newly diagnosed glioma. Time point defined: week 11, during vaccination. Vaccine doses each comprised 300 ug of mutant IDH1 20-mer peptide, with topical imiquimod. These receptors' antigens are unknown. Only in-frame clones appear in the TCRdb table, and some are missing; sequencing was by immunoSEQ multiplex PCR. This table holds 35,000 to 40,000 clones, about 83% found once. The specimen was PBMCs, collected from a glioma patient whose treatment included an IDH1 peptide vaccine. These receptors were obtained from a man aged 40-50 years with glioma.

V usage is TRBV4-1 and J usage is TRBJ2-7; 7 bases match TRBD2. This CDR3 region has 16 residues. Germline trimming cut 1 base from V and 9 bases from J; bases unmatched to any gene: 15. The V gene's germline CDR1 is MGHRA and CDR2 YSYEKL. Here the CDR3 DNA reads TGCGCCAGCAGCCAAGGGAGCCTAGCGGAACCCGAAGGGCAGTACTTC. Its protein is CASSQGSLAEPEGQYF.

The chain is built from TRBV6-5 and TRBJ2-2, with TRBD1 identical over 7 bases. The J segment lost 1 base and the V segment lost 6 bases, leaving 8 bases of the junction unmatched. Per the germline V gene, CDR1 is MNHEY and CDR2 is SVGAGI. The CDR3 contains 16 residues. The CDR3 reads CASRYEGARNTGELFF. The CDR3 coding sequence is TGTGCCAGCAGATACGAGGGGGCTAGGAACACCGGGGAGCTGTTTTTT.

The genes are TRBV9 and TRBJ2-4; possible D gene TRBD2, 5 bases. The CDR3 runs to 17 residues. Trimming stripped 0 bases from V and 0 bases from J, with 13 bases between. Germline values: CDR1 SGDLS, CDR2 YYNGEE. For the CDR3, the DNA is TGTGCCAGCAGCGTAGGGGGAGACTTTCTAGCCAAAAACATTCAGTACTTC. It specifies CASSVGGDFLAKNIQYF.

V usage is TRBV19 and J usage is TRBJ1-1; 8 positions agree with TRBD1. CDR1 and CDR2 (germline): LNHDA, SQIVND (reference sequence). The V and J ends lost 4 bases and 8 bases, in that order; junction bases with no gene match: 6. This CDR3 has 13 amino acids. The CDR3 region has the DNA TGTGCCAGTAGTAAGGAGGGACAGGACGAAGCTTTCTTT. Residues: CASSKEGQDEAFF.

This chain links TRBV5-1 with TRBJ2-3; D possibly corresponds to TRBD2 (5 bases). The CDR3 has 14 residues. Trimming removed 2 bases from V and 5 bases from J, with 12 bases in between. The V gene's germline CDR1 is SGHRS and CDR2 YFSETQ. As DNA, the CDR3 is TGCGCCAGCAGCTTAGGAGGTCTTGGAGATACGCAGTATTTT. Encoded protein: CASSLGGLGDTQYF. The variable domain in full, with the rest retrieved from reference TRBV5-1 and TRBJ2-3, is KAGVTQTPRYLIKTRGQQVTLSCSPISGHRSVSWYQQTPGQGLQFLFEYFSETQRNKGNFPGRFSGRQFSNSRSEMNVSTLELGDSALYLCASSLGGLGDTQYFGPGTRLTVL.

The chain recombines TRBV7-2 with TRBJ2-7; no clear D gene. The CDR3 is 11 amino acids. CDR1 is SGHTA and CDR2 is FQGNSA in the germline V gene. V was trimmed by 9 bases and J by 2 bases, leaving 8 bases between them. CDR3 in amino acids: CASSDTYEQYF. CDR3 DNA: TGTGCCAGTTCCGATACCTACGAGCAGTACTTC.

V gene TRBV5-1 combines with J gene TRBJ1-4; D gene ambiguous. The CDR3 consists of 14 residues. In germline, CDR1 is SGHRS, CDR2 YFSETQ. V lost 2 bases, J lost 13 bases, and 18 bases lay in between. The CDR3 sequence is CASSFLEGSGRLFF. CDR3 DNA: TGCGCCAGCAGCTTCTTAGAGGGTAGTGGTAGACTGTTTTTT.

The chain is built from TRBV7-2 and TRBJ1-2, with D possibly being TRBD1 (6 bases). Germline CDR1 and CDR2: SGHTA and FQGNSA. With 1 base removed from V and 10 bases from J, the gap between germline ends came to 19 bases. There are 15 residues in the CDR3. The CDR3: CASSLEQGLISPYTF. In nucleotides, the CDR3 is TGTGCCAGCAGCTTAGAACAGGGACTTATTAGTCCCTACACCTTC.

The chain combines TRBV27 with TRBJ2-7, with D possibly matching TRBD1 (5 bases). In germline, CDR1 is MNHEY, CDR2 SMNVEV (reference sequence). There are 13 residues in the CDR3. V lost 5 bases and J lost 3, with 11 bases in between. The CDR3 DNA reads TGTGCCAGCAGTCTTGACAGTAACTACGAGCAGTACTTC. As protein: CASSLDSNYEQYF.

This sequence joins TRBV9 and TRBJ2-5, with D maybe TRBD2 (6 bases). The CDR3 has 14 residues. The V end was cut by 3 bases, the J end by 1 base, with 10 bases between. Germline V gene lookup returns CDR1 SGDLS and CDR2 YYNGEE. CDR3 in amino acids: CASSAGLLQETQYF. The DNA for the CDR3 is TGTGCCAGCAGCGCGGGACTCCTCCAAGAGACCCAGTACTTC. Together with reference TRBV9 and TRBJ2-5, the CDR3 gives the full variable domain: DSGVTQTPKHLITATGQRVTLRCSPRSGDLSVYWYQQSLDQGLQFLIQYYNGEERAKGNILERFSAQQFPDLHSELNLSSLELGDSALYFCASSAGLLQETQYFGPGTRLLVL.

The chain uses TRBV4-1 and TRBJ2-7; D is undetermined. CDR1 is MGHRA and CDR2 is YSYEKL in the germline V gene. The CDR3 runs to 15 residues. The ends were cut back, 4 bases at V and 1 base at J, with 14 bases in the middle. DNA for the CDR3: TGCGCCAGCAGCCCGCTATGGGCCTCTTCCTACGAGCAGTACTTC. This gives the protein CASSPLWASSYEQYF.

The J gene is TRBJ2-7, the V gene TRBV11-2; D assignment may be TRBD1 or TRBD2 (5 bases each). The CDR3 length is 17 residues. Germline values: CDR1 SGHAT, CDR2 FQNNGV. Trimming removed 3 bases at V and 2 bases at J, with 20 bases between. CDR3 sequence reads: CASSFGVGAGSPYEQYF. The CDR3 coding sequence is TGTGCCAGCAGCTTTGGAGTAGGGGCAGGGAGTCCCTACGAGCAGTACTTC.

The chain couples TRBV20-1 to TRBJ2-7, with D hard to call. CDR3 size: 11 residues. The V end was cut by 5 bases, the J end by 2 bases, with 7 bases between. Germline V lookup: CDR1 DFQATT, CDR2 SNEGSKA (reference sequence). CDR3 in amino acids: CSAAEAYEQYF. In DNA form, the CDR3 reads TGCAGTGCTGCCGAAGCCTACGAGCAGTACTTC.

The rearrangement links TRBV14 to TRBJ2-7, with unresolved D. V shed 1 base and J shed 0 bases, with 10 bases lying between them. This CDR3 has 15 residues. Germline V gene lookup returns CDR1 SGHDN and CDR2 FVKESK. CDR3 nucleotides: TGTGCCAGCAGCCAAGGGACGGTGAGCTCCTACGAGCAGTACTTC. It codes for CASSQGTVSSYEQYF. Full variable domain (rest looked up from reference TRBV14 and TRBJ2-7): EAGVTQFPSHSVIEKGQTVTLRCDPISGHDNLYWYRRVMGKEIKFLLHFVKESKQDESGMPNNRFLAERTGGTYSTLKVQPAELEDSGVYFCASSQGTVSSYEQYFGPGTRLTVT.

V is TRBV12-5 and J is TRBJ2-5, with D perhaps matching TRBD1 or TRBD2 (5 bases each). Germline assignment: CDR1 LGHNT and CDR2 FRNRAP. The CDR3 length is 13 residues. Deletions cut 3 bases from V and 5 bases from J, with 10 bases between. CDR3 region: CASGFRETETQYF. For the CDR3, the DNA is TGTGCTAGTGGTTTCAGGGAGACGGAGACCCAGTACTTC.

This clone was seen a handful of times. The CDR3 protein is CASSLGRRGTEAFF. The CDR3 DNA reads TGTGCCAGCAGCTTGGGCAGGCGTGGGACTGAAGCTTTCTTT. The V call is TRBV5-6, the J call TRBJ1-1, with D unclear. Germline CDR1 reads SGHDT; CDR2 reads YYEEEE. V was pared by 0 bases and J by 5 bases, with 11 bases between. The CDR3 totals 14 residues.

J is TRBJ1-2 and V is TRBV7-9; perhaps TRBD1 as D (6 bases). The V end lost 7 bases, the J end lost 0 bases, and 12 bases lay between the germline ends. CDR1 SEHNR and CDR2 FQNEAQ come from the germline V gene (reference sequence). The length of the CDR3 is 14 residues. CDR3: CASTGGGPNYGYTF. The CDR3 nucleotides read TGTGCCAGCACCGGGGGGGGGCCTAACTATGGCTACACCTTC.

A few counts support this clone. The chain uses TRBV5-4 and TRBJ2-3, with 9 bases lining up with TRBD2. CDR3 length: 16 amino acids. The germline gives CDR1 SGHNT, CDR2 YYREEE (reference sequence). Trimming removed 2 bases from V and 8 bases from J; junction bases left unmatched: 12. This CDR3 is CASSLSGSGSIGTQYF. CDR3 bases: TGTGCCAGCAGCTTATCGGGTAGCGGGAGTATCGGTACGCAGTATTTT.

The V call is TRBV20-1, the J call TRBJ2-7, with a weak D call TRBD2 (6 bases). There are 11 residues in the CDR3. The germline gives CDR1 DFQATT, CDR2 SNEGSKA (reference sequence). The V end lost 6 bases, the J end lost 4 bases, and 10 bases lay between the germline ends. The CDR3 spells CSALGGYEQYF. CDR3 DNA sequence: TGCAGTGCCTTGGGGGGATACGAGCAGTACTTC.

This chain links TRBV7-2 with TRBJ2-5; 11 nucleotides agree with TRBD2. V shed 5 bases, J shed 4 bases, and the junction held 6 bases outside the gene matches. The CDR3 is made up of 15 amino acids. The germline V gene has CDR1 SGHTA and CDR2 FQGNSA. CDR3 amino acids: CASSETSGSRETQYF. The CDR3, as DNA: TGTGCCAGCAGCGAAACTAGCGGGAGTAGAGAGACCCAGTACTTC.

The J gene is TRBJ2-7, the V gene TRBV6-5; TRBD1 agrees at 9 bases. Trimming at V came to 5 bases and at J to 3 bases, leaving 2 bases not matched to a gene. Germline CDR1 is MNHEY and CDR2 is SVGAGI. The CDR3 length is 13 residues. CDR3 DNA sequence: TGTGCCAGCAGTCGGACAGGGGACTACGAGCAGTACTTC. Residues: CASSRTGDYEQYF.

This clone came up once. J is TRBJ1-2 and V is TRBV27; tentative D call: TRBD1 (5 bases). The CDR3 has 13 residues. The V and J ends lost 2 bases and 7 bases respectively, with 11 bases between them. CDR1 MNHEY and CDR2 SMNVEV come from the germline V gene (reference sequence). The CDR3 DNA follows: TGTGCCAGCAGTTTAAGTCCAGGGAGTGGCTACACCTTC. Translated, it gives CASSLSPGSGYTF.

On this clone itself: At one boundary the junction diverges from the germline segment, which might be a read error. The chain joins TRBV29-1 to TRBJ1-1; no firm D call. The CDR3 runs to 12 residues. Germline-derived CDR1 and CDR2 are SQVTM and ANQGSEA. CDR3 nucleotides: TGCAGCGCTTTCAGTGGTAACAGTGAAGCTTTCTTT. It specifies CSAFSGNSEAFF. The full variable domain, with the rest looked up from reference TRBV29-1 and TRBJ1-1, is SAVISQKPSRDICQRGTSLTIQCQVDSQVTMMFWYRQQPGQSLTLIATANQGSEATYESGFVIDKFPISRPNLTFSTLTVSNMSPEDSSIYLCSAFSGNSEAFFGQGTRLTVV.

The CDR3 DNA reads as TGTGCCATCAGTGAGTGGCAGGGGGCGCGAGAGACCCAGTACTTC. As protein: CAISEWQGARETQYF. This sequence joins TRBV10-3 and TRBJ2-5; 8 nucleotides line up with TRBD1. Looked up from germline, CDR1 is ENHRY and CDR2 is SYGVKD. V shed 1 base and J 4 bases; nucleotides not matched to a gene: 5. The CDR3 is 15 residues long.

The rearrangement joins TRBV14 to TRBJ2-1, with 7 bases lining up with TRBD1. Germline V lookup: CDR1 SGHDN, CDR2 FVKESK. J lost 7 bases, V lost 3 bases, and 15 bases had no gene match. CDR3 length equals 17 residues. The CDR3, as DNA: TGTGCCAGCAGCCAGGAACCCAGGGGGATCAGAAGTAATGAGCAGTTCTTC. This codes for CASSQEPRGIRSNEQFF.

CDR3 sequence (DNA): TGCGCCAGCGCTTACGGGGGCCAAGAGACCCAGTACTTC. Translation gives CASAYGGQETQYF. The chain joins TRBV5-1 to TRBJ2-5, with TRBD2 as a possible D gene (6 bases). Trimming shortened V by 7 bases and J by 1 base, and 11 bases separated the two germline ends. This CDR3 region has 13 residues. The germline CDR1 and CDR2 sequences are SGHRS and YFSETQ. Supplemented by reference TRBV5-1 and TRBJ2-5, the full variable domain reads KAGVTQTPRYLIKTRGQQVTLSCSPISGHRSVSWYQQTPGQGLQFLFEYFSETQRNKGNFPGRFSGRQFSNSRSEMNVSTLELGDSALYLCASAYGGQETQYFGPGTRLLVL.